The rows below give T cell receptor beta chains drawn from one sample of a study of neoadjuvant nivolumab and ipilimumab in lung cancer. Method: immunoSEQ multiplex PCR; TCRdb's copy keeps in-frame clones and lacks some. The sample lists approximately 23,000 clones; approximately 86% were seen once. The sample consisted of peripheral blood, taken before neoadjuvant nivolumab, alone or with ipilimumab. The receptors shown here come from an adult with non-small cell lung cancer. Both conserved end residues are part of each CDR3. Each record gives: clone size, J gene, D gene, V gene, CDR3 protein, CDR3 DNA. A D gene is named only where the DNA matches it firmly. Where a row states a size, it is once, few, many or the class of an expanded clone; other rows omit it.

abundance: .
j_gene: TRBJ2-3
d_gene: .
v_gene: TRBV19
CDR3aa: CASSIVPTLSSTDTQYF
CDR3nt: TGTGCCAGTAGTATAGTACCCACCTTGTCCTCTACAGATACGCAGTATTTT

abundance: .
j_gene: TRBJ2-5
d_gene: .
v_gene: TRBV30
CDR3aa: CAWSVTYQETQYF
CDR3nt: TGTGCCTGGAGTGTAACCTACCAAGAGACCCAGTACTTC

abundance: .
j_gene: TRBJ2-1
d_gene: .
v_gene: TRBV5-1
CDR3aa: CASSLSNFGLNEQFF
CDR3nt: TGCGCCAGCAGCTTGAGTAACTTCGGCCTTAATGAGCAGTTCTTC

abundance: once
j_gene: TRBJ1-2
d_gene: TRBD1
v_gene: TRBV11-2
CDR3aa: CASSLDAGTGPYGYTF
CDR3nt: TGTGCCAGCAGCTTAGATGCCGGGACAGGACCTTATGGCTACACCTTC

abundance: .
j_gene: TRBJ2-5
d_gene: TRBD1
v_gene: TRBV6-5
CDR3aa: CASSPLTGAGETQYF
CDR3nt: TGTGCCAGCAGCCCTCTGACAGGGGCCGGAGAGACCCAGTACTTC

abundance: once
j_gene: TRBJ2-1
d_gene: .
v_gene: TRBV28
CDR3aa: CASTNIAYNEQFF
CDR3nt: TGTGCCAGCACAAATATAGCCTACAATGAGCAGTTCTTC

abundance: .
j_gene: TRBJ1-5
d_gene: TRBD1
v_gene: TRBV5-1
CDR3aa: CASSPGQGSLPQHF
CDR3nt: TGCGCCAGCAGCCCGGGACAGGGGAGCCTTCCCCAGCATTTT

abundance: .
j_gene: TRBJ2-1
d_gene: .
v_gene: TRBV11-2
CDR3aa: CASSATVGNEQFF
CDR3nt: TGTGCCAGCAGCGCGACAGTAGGCAATGAGCAGTTCTTC

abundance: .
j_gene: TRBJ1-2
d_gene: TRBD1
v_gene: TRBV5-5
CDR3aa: CASSFTLTGFNGYTF
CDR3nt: TGTGCCAGCAGCTTTACTCTGACAGGGTTTAATGGCTACACCTTC

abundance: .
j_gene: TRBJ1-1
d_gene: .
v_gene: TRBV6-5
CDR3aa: CASTSPQGRTEAFF
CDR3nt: TGTGCCAGCACCTCCCCGCAGGGCCGAACTGAAGCTTTCTTT

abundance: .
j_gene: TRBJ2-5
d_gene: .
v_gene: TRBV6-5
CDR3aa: CASSYSMAGARTQYF
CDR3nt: TGTGCCAGCAGTTACTCGATGGCGGGGGCCCGGACCCAGTACTTC

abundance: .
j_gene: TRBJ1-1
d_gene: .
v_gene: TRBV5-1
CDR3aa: CASSFGNTEAFF
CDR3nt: TGCGCCAGCAGCTTTGGAAACACTGAAGCTTTCTTT

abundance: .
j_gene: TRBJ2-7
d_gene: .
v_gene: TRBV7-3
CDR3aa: CASSKTGGSGEQYF
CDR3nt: TGTGCCAGCAGCAAGACCGGGGGCTCGGGCGAGCAGTACTTC

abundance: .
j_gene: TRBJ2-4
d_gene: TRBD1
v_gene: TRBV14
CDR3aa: CASSFGTGGNIQYF
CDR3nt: TGTGCCAGCAGCTTCGGGACAGGGGGAAACATTCAGTACTTC

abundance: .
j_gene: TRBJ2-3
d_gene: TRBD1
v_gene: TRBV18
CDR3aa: CASSPTLTGGGDTQYF
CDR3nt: TGTGCCAGCTCACCTACTCTAACAGGGGGCGGAGATACGCAGTATTTT

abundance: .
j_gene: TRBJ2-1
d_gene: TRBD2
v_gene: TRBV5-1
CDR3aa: CASRLAGGPTYNEQFF
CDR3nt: TGCGCCAGCAGACTAGCGGGAGGGCCTACCTACAATGAGCAGTTCTTC

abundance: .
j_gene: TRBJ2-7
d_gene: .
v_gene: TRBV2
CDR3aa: CASSAQGYEQYF
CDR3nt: TGTGCCAGCAGTGCCCAGGGCTACGAGCAGTACTTC

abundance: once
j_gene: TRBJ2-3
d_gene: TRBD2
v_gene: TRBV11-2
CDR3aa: CASSFPNVTSGPNTDTQYF
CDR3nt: TGTGCCAGCAGCTTTCCAAACGTGACTAGCGGACCCAACACAGATACGCAGTATTTT

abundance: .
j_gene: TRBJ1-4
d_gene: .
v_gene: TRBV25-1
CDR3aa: CASRKAGGSTNEKLFF
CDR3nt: TGTGCCAGCAGAAAAGCGGGGGGCTCAACTAATGAAAAACTGTTTTTT

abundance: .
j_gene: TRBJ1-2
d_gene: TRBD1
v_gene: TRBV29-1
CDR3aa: CSVGGTGAGGYTF
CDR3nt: TGCAGCGTGGGGGGGACAGGGGCGGGTGGCTACACCTTC

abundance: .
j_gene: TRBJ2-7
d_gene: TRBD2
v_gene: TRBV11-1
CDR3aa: CASSFASGRVSGEQYF
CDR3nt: TGTGCCAGCAGCTTCGCTAGCGGGAGGGTTTCAGGCGAGCAGTACTTC

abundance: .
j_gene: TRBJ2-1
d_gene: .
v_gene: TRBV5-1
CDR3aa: CASSSRGEQFF
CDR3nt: TGCGCCAGCAGCTCAAGGGGCGAGCAGTTCTTC

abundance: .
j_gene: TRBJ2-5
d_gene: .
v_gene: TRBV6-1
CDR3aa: CASSGQGPETQYF
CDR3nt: TGTGCCAGCAGTGGCCAGGGCCCGGAGACCCAGTACTTC

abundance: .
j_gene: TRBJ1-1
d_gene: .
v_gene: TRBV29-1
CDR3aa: CSVVQGGNTEAFF
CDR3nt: TGCAGCGTCGTACAGGGAGGGAACACTGAAGCTTTCTTT

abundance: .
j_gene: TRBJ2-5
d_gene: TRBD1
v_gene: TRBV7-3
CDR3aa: CASSRGQGETQYF
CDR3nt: TGTGCCAGCAGCCGCGGACAGGGTGAGACCCAGTACTTC

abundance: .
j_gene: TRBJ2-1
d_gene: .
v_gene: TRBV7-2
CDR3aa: CASSFRGRGNEQFF
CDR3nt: TGTGCCAGCAGCTTTCGTGGGAGAGGTAATGAGCAGTTCTTC

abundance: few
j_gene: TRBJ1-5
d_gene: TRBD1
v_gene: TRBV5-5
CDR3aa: CASSLEGARNQPQHF
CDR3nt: TGTGCCAGCAGCTTGGAGGGGGCCCGCAATCAGCCCCAGCATTTT

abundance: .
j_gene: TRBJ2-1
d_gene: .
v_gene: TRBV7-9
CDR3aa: CASSFLTAEPYNEQFF
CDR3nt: TGTGCCAGCAGCTTTTTGACAGCGGAACCCTACAATGAGCAGTTCTTC

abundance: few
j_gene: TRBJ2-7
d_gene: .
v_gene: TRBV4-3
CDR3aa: CASSQGHYEQYF
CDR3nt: TGCGCCAGCAGCCAGGGACACTACGAGCAGTACTTC

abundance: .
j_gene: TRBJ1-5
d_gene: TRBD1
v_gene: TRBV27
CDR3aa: CASSLQGANQPQHF
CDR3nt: TGTGCCAGCAGTCTACAGGGGGCAAATCAGCCCCAGCATTTT

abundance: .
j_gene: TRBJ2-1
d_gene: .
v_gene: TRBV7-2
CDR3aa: CASSLSRGSSYNEQFF
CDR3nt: TGTGCCAGCAGCTTATCACGGGGTAGCTCCTACAATGAGCAGTTCTTC

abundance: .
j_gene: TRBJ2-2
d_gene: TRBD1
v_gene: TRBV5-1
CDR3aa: CASSRPDRDNGELFF
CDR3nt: TGCGCCAGCAGCCGACCGGACAGGGATAACGGGGAGCTGTTTTTT

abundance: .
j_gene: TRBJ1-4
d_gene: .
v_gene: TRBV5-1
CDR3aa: CASSLGGDNEKLFF
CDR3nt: TGCGCCAGCAGCTTGGGGGGGGATAATGAAAAACTGTTTTTT